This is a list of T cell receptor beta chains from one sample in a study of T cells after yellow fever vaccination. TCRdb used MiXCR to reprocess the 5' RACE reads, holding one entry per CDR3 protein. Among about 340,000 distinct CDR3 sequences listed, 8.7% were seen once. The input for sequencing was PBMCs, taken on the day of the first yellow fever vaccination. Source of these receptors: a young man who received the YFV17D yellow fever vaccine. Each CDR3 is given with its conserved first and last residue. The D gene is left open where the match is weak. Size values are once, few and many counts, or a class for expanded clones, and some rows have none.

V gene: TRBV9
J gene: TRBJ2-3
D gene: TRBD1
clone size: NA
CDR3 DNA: TGTGCCAGCAGCGTATGGGGGGACAGGGGGCGAAGGACAGATACGCAGTATTTT
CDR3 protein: CASSVWGDRGRRTDTQYF

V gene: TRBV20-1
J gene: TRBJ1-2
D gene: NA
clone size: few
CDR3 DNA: TGCAGTGCTAGCCCCCCACCAGGGGTCAACTATGGCTACACCTTC
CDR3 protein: CSASPPPGVNYGYTF

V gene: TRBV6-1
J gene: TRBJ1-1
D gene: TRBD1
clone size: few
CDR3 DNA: TGTGCCAGCAGGATACCGGGACAGGGGCATGCTTTCTTT
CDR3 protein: CASRIPGQGHAFF

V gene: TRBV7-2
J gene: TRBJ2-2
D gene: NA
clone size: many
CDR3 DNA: TGTGCCAGCAGCTTAGTGTCCAGGCTGAACACCGGGGAGCTGTTTTTT
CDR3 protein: CASSLVSRLNTGELFF

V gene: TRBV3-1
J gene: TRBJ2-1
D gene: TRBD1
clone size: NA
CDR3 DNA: TGTGCCAGCAGCCCCCCCCGGACAGGGAACTACAATGAGCAGTTCTTC
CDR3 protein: CASSPPRTGNYNEQFF

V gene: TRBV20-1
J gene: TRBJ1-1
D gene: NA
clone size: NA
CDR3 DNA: TGCAGTGCTAGCGGGGGGCGTTACACTGAAGCTTTCTTT
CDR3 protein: CSASGGRYTEAFF

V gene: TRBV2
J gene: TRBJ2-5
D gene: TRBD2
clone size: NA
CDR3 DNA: TGTGCCAGCAGTAAACGACTAGCGGAAGAGACCCAGTACTTC
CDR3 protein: CASSKRLAEETQYF

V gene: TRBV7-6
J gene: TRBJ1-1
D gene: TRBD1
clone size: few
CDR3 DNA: TGTGCCAGCAGCCGCCGACAGGGAGGTGAAGCTTTCTTT
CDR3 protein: CASSRRQGGEAFF

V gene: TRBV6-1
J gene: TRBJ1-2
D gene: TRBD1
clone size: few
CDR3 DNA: TGTGCCAGCAGACAGCCGGGACAGGGGTTCGTCACCTTC
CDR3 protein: CASRQPGQGFVTF

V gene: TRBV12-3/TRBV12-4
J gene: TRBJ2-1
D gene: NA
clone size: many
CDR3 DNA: TGTGCCAGCACTTTCCCCGGGACTGAGCAGTTCTTC
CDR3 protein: CASTFPGTEQFF

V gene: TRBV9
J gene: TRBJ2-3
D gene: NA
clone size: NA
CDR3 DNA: TGTGCCAGCAGCGTAGATCTCCCAGATACGCAGTATTTT
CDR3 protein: CASSVDLPDTQYF

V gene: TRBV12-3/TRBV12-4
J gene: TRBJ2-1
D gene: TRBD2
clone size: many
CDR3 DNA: TGTGCCAGCAGCGCGGGGGGTGATGAGCAGTTCTTC
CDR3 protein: CASSAGGDEQFF

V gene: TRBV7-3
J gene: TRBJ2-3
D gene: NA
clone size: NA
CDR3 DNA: TGTGCCAGCAGCCCTTCAGTAGGGGATACGCAGTATTTT
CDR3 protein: CASSPSVGDTQYF

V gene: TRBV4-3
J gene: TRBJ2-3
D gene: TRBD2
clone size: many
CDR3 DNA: TGCGCCAGCAGCCAAGATATAGCGGGGGCCGGGGATACGCAGTATTTT
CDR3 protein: CASSQDIAGAGDTQYF

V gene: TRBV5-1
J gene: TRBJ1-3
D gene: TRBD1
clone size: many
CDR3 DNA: TGCGCCAGCAGCTTGGAGACAGGGAGAAACTCTGGAAACACCATATATTTT
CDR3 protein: CASSLETGRNSGNTIYF

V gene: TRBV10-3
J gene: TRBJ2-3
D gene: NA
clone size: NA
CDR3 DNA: TGTGCCATCAATGGGGGGTACACAGATACGCAGTATTTT
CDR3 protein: CAINGGYTDTQYF

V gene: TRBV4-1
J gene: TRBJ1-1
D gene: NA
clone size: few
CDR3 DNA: TGCGCCAGCAGTCTAGAGGCCAGGCTGGCAGAAGCTTTCTTT
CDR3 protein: CASSLEARLAEAFF

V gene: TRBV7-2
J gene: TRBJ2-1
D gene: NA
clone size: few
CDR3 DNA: TGTGCCAGCAGCTTAGGGGGGAGCAACAATGAGCAGTTCTTC
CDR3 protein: CASSLGGSNNEQFF

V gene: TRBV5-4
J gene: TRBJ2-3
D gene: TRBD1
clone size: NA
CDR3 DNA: TGTGCCAGCAGCTTGCCCGGACAGGGTTCCAGCACAGATACGCAGTATTTT
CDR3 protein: CASSLPGQGSSTDTQYF

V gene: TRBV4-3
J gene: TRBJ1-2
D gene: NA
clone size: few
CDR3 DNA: TGCGCCAGCAGCCAAGATCGCGGATTCGGCTACACCTTC
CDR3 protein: CASSQDRGFGYTF

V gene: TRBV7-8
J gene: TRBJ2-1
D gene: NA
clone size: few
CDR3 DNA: TGTGCCAGCAGCTTAAATTGGGAGGCGGGTCACAATGAGCAGTTCTTC
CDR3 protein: CASSLNWEAGHNEQFF

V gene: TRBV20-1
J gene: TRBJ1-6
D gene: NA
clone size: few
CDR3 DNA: TGCAGTGCTAGGTTACTACAGGGACATAATTCACCCCTCCACTTT
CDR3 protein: CSARLLQGHNSPLHF

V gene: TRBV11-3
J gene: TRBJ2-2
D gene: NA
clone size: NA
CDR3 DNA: TGTGCCAGCAGCCCCCTTTCCGGGGAGCTGTTTTTT
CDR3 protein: CASSPLSGELFF